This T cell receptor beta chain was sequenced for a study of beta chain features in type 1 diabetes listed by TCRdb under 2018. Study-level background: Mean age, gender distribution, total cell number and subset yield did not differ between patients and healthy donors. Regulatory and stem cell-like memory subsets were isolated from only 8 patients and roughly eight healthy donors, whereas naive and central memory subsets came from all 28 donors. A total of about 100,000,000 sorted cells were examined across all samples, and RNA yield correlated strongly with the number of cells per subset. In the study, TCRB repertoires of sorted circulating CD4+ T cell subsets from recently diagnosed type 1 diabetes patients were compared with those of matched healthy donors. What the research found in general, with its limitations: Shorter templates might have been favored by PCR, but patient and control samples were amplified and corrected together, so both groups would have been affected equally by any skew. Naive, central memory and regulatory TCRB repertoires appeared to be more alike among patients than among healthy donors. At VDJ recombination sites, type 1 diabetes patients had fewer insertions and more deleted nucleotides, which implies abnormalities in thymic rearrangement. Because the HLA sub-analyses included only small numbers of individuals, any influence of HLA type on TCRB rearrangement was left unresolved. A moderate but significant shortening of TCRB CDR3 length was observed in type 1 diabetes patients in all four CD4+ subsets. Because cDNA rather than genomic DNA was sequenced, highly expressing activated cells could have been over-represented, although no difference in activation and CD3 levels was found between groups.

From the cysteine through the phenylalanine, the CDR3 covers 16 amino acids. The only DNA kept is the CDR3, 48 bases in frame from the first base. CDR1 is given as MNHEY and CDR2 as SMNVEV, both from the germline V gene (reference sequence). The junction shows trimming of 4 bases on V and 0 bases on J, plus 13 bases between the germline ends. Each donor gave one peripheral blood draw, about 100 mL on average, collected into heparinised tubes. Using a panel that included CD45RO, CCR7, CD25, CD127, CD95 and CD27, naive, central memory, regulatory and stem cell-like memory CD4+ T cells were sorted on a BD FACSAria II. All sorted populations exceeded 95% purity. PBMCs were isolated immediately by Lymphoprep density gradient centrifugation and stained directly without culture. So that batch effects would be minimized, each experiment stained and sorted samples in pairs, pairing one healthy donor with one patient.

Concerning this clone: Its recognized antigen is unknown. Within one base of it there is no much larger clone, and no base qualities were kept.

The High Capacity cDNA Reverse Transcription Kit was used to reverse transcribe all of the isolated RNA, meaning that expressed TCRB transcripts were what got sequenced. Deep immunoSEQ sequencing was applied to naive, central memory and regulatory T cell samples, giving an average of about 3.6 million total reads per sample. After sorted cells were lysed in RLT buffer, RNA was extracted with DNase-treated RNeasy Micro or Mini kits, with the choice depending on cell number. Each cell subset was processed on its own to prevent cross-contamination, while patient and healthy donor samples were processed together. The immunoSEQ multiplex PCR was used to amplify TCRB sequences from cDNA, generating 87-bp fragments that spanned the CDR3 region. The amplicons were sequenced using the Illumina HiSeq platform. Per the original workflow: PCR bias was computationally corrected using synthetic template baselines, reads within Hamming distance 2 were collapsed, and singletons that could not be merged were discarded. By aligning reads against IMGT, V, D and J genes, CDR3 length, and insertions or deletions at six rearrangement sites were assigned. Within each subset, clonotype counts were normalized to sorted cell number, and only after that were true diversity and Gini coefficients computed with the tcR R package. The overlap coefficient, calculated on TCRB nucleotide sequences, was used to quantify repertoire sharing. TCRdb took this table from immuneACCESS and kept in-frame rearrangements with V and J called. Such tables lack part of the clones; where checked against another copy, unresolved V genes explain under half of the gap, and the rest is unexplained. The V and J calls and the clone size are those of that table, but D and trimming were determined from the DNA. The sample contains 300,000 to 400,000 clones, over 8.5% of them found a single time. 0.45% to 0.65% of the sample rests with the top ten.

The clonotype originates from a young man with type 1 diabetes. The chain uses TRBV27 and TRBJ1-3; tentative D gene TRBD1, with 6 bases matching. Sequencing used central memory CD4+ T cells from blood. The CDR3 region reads CASSSLQGSSGNTIYF. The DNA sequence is TGTGCCAGCAGTTCTTTACAGGGTTCCTCTGGAAACACCATATATTTT.